This TCR beta chain originates from a study of control samples from healthy donors and cancer patients. Data came from immunoSEQ multiplex PCR; TCRdb stores just in-frame clones and leaves some out. The table shows some 140,000 clones, with around 96% occurring only once. The CDR3 spans 15 residues. Losses at the gene ends were 4 bases for V and 4 bases for J; bases not matched to a gene: 4. Germline V gives CDR1 KGHDR, CDR2 SFDVKD. The J gene is TRBJ1-1, the V gene TRBV24-1; TRBD1 matches at 11 bases. Sequencing was carried out using blood. The TCR comes from a middle-aged man in good health. The CDR3 nucleotides read TGTGCCACCAGTGACCGCGGGACAGGGGGCACTGAAGCTTTCTTT. Its protein is CATSDRGTGGTEAFF.